A selection of T cell receptor beta chains follows, all from one sample in a study of blood T cell repertoires in COVID-19. The protocol was immunoSEQ multiplex PCR, while the TCRdb copy is restricted to in-frame clones and leaves out a portion. Among about 130,000 clones, about 88% were seen once, and the ten largest hold roughly 1.2%. Sequenced input: peripheral blood. Every receptor here comes from a woman aged 80 or over with acute or convalescent COVID-19. CDR3s include the opening cysteine and the closing phenylalanine or tryptophan. The order of the fields is clone size, J gene, D gene, V gene, CDR3 protein, CDR3 DNA. D genes are given only for firm matches. Part of the rows lack a size; the others show once, few, many or a class for expanded clones.

>.|TRBJ1-4|TRBD1|TRBV6-5
CASRTGGRDEKLFF
TGTGCCAGCAGGACAGGGGGACGCGATGAAAAACTGTTTTTT
>few|TRBJ2-7|.|TRBV19
CASSIAPVSYEQYF
TGTGCCAGTAGTATAGCGCCAGTCTCCTACGAGCAGTACTTC
>once|TRBJ1-4|TRBD1|TRBV10-2
CASSPGQRSTNEKLFF
TGCGCCAGCAGTCCGGGACAGAGGTCAACTAATGAAAAACTGTTTTTT
>.|TRBJ2-1|TRBD2|TRBV11-1
CASSLSGSKGHEQFF
TGTGCCAGCAGCCTCAGCGGGAGCAAGGGACATGAGCAGTTCTTC
>.|TRBJ2-3|.|TRBV7-3
CASSLGAFGDTQYF
TGTGCCAGCAGCCTGGGGGCCTTCGGGGATACGCAGTATTTT
>.|TRBJ1-2|.|TRBV28
CASSDFVLGYTF
TGTGCCAGCAGTGACTTTGTTCTAGGCTACACCTTC
>once|TRBJ1-1|.|TRBV15
CATSREGQSAFF
TGTGCCACCAGCAGAGAGGGGCAGAGTGCTTTCTTT
>.|TRBJ1-5|TRBD1|TRBV6-1
CASSLTGPGEPQHF
TGTGCCAGCAGCCTGACAGGGCCGGGGGAGCCCCAGCATTTT
>.|TRBJ2-1|.|TRBV12-3/TRBV12-4
CASSSGINNEQFF
TGTGCCAGCAGTTCGGGGATAAACAATGAGCAGTTCTTC
>few|TRBJ1-6|TRBD1|TRBV2
CASRDGTGALNSPLHF
TGTGCCAGCAGGGATGGGACAGGGGCCCTTAATTCACCCCTCCACTTT
>.|TRBJ2-7|TRBD1|TRBV28
CASSTPGQGLDEQYF
TGTGCCAGCAGTACCCCGGGACAGGGTTTGGACGAGCAGTACTTC
>.|TRBJ2-5|.|TRBV10-1
CASSDGTRETQYF
TGCGCCAGCAGTGATGGTACACGAGAGACCCAGTACTTC
>.|TRBJ1-1|TRBD1|TRBV15
CATSRGGTGNTEAFF
TGTGCCACCAGCAGAGGGGGGACAGGGAACACTGAAGCTTTCTTT
>.|TRBJ2-1|.|TRBV2
CASSSGSDNEQFF
TGTGCCAGCAGCTCCGGGAGTGACAATGAGCAGTTCTTC
>.|TRBJ1-5|.|TRBV24-1
CATSERQINQPQHF
TGTGCCACCAGTGAGAGGCAGATCAATCAGCCCCAGCATTTT
>.|TRBJ1-2|TRBD1|TRBV28
CATGDRNYGYTF
TGTGCCACGGGGGACAGAAACTATGGCTACACCTTC
>few|TRBJ1-6|TRBD1|TRBV5-1
CASSLAWSGQGGSPLHF
TGCGCCAGCAGCTTGGCCTGGAGTGGACAGGGTGGCTCACCCCTCCACTTT
>.|TRBJ1-2|TRBD1|TRBV28
CASSPGDRVYGYTF
TGTGCCAGCAGCCCAGGGGACAGGGTCTATGGCTACACCTTC
>.|TRBJ2-3|TRBD2|TRBV7-3
CASSPRGAPGGGDTDTQYF
TGTGCCAGCAGCCCGCGCGGGGCGCCGGGAGGGGGTGACACAGATACGCAGTATTTT
>.|TRBJ2-5|TRBD1|TRBV19
CASSTIDRVGGTQYF
TGTGCCAGTAGTACAATAGACAGGGTCGGCGGGACCCAGTACTTC
>.|TRBJ1-6|TRBD1|TRBV19
CASSRDRNSPLHF
TGTGCCAGTAGCCGGGACAGGAATTCACCCCTCCACTTT
>.|TRBJ2-5|TRBD1|TRBV19
CASRPQGLVETQYF
TGTGCCAGTAGACCACAGGGGTTGGTGGAGACCCAGTACTTC
>.|TRBJ1-3|TRBD1|TRBV5-1
CASSLGQPSGNTIYF
TGCGCCAGCAGCCTGGGACAGCCTTCTGGAAACACCATATATTTT
>.|TRBJ1-2|TRBD1|TRBV5-6
CASSLAGGIGYTF
TGTGCCAGCAGCCTGGCAGGGGGAATCGGCTACACCTTC
>.|TRBJ2-7|TRBD1|TRBV7-8
CASSRDRGTYEQYF
TGTGCCAGCAGTCGGGACAGGGGGACCTACGAGCAGTACTTC
>.|TRBJ2-1|TRBD1|TRBV2
CASNRGQLHNEQFF
TGTGCCAGCAACAGGGGACAGCTCCACAATGAGCAGTTCTTC